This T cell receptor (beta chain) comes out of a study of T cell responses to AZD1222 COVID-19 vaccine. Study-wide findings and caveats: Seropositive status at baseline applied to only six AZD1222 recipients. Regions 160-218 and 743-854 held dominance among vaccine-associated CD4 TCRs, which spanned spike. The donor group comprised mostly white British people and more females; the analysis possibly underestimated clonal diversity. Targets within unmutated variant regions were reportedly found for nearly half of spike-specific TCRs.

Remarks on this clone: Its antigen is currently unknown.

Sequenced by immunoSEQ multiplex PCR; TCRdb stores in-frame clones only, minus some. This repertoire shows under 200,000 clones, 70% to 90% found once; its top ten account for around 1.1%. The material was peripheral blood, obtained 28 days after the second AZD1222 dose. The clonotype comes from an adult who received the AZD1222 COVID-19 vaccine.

CDR3 sequence reads: CASSLGWRDTDEKLFF. For the CDR3, the DNA is TGTGCCAGCAGCTTAGGTTGGAGGGACACCGATGAAAAACTGTTTTTT. The V gene is TRBV7-9, the J gene TRBJ1-4, with D perhaps matching TRBD1 (6 bases). Germline-derived CDR1 and CDR2 are SEHNR and FQNEAQ (reference sequence). V lost 1 base and J lost 6, with 15 bases in between. CDR3 length: 16 residues.